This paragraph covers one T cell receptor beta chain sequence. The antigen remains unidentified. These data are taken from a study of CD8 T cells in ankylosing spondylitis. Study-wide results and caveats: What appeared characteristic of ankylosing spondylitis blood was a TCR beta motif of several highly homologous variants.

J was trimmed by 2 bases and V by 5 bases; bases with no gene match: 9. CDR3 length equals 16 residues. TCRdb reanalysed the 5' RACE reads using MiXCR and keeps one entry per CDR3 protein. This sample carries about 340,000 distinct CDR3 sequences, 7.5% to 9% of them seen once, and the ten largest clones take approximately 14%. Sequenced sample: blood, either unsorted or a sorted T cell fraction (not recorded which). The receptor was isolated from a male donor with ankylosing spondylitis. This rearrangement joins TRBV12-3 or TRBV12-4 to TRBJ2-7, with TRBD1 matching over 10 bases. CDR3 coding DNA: TGTGCCAGCAGTCCATGGCGAGGACAGGGGGCCTACGAGCAGTACTTC. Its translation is CASSPWRGQGAYEQYF.